This T cell receptor beta chain was identified in a study of T cells in Graves' hyperthyroidism and ophthalmopathy. Germline loops: CDR1 SNHLY, CDR2 FYNNEI. The CDR3 extends over 11 amino acids. V was clipped by 3 bases and J by 4 bases, with 0 bases between them. Newly diagnosed hyperthyroidism patients aged 18 to 65 years had disease lasting under 2 months. TCR beta CDR3 regions were amplified from RNA transcripts. A first-round RT-PCR of the TCR CDR3 used the HTBI primer set. TCRdb processed the multiplex PCR reads anew with MiXCR; each CDR3 protein has one entry. The sample yields around 800,000 distinct CDR3 sequences, more than 30% seen once. This clonotype was seen ten or more times. Its antigen is not known. Broader study findings: Most clonotypes that expanded in the thyroid above 0.001 also showed up in blood.

The rearrangement joins TRBV2 to TRBJ2-2; unclear D gene. The source material was blood. The clonotype was recovered from a man younger than 35 with Graves' hyperthyroidism. Written as DNA, the CDR3 is TGTGCCAGCAGTGACACCGGGGAGCTGTTTTTT. This encodes CASSDTGELFF. The full variable domain, in which reference TRBV2 and TRBJ2-2 provide the parts outside the CDR3, is EPEVTQTPSHQVTQMGQEVILRCVPISNHLYFYWYRQILGQKVEFLVSFYNNEISEKSEIFDDQFSVERPDGSNFTLKIRSTKLEDSAMYFCASSDTGELFFGEGSRLTVL.